This record looks at one T cell receptor beta chain sequence and its context. Its antigen is unknown. At one of its ends the junction is not consistent with the germline gene, which may arise from a read error. Peripheral blood from each donor was collected in a volume of approximately 9.2 milliliters. It was with a sample-barcoded 5' primer and a J-beta primer mix that a second PCR of roughly 7 to 12 cycles was run. TCRdb re-called the 5' RACE reads with MiXCR, one entry per CDR3 protein. The sample lists roughly 570,000 distinct CDR3 sequences; about 25% were seen once. These data come from a study of blood T cells in healthy people across ages. Study-wide results and caveats: Across the age range, TCR beta diversity per million T cells fell in a roughly linear way.

The CDR3 has 15 residues. CDR1 is SQVTM and CDR2 is ANQGSEA in the germline V gene. The clonotype comes from a woman in her 70s in good health. Sequenced: blood. The chain recombines TRBV29-1 with TRBJ1-1; maybe TRBD1 (5 bases). DNA of the CDR3: TGCAGCGTCCGTCGTCAATCGGGGGGGGGAACTGAAGCTTCCTTT. It translates to CSVRRQSGGGTEASF.